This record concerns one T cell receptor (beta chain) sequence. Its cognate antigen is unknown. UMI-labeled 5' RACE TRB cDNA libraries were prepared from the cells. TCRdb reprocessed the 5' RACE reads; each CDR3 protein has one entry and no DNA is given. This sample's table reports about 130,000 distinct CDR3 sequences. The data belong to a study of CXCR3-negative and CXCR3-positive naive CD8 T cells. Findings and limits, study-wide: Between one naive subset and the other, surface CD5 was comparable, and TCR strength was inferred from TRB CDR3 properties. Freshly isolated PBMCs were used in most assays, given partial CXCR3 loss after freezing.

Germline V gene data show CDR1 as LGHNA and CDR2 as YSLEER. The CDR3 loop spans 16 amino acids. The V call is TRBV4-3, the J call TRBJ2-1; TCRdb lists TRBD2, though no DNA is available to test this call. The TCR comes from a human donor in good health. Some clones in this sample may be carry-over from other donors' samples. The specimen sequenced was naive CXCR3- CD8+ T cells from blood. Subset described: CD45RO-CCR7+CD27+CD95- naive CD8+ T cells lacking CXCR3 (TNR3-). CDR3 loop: CASSQDSGGGYNEQFF.